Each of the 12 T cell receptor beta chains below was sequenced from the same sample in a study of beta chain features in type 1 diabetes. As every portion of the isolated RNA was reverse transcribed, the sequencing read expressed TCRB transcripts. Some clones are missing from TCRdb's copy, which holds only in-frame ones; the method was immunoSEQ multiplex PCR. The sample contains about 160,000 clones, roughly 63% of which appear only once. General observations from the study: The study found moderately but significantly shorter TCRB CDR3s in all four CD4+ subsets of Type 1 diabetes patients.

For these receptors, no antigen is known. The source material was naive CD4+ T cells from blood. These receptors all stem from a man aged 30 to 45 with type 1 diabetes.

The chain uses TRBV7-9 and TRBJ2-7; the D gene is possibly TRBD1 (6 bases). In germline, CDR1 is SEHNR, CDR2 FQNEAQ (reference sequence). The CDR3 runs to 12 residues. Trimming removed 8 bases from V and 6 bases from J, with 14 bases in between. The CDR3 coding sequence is TGTGCCAGCGGTAATTCAGGGGCCGAGCAGTACTTC. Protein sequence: CASGNSGAEQYF.

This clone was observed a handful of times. The CDR3 DNA sequence: TGCAGCGTCCGTAACAGGGTCTCTGGGGCCAACGTCCTGACTTTC. Protein product: CSVRNRVSGANVLTF. This chain joins TRBV29-1 and TRBJ2-6, with a tentative D call TRBD1 (6 bases). This CDR3 is 15 amino acids long. V was pared by 6 bases and J by 0 bases, with 12 bases between. Germline V gene lookup returns CDR1 SQVTM and CDR2 ANQGSEA.

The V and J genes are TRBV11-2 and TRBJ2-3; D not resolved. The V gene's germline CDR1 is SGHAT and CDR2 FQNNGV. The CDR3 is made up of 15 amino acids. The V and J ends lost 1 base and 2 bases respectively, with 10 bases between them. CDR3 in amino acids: CASSLAGQFTDTQYF. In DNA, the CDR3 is TGTGCCAGCAGCTTAGCTGGGCAATTCACAGATACGCAGTATTTT. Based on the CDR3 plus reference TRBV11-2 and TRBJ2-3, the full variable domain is EAGVAQSPRYKIIEKRQSVAFWCNPISGHATLYWYQQILGQGPKLLIQFQNNGVVDDSQLPKDRFSAERLKGVDSTLKIQPAKLEDSAVYLCASSLAGQFTDTQYFGPGTRLTVL.

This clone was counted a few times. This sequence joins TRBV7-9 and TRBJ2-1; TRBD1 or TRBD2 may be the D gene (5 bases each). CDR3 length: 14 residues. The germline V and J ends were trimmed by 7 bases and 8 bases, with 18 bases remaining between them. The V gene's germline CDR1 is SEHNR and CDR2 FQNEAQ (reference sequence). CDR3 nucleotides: TGTGCCAGCACCGGGACCCTAATTCGGGATGAGCAGTTCTTC. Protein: CASTGTLIRDEQFF.

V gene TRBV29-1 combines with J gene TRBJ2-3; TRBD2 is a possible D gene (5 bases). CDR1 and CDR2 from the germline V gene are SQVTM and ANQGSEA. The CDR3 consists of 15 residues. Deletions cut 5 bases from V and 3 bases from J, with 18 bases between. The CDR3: CSVWQRGYVTDTQYF. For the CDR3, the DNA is TGCAGCGTTTGGCAGCGAGGGTATGTGACAGATACGCAGTATTTT.

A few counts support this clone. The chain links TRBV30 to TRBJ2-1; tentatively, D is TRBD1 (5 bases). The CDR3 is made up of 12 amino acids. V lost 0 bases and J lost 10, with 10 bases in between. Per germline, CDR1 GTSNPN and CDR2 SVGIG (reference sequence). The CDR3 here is CAWSVPGKEQFF. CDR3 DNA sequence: TGTGCCTGGAGTGTACCAGGGAAGGAGCAGTTCTTC.

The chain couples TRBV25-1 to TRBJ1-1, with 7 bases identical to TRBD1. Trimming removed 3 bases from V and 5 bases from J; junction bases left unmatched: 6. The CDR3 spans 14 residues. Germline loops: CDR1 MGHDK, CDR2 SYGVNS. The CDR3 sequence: CASSDEGGWTEAFF. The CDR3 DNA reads TGTGCCAGCAGTGATGAAGGGGGCTGGACTGAAGCTTTCTTT.

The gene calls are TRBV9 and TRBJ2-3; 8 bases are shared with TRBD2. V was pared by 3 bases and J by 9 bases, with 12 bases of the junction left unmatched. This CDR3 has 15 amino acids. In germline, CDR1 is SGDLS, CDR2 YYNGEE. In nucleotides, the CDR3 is TGTGCCAGCAGCGCTCTCCAACCGGGACTAGAGACGCAGTATTTT. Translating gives CASSALQPGLETQYF.

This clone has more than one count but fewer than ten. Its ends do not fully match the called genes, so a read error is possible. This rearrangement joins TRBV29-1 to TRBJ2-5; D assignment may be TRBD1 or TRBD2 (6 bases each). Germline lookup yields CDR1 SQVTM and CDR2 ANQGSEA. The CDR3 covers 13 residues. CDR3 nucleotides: TGCAGCGTGGAAGGGGGGTACCAAGAGACCCAGTACTTC. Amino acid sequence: CSVEGGYQETQYF.

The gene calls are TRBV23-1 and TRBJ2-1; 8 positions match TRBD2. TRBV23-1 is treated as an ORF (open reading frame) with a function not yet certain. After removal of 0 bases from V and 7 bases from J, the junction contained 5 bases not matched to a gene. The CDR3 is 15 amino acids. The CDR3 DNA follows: TGCGCCAGCAGTCAATCGGTACTAGCGGAGAATGAGCAGTTCTTC. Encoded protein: CASSQSVLAENEQFF.

The CDR3 spells CASSLDKNTEAFF. CDR3 sequence (DNA): TGTGCCAGCAGCTTGGACAAGAACACTGAAGCTTTCTTT. The rearrangement links TRBV7-9 to TRBJ1-1, with a tentative D call TRBD1 (5 bases). Germline V gene sequence: CDR1 SEHNR, CDR2 FQNEAQ (reference sequence). The CDR3 covers 13 residues. Trimming took 3 bases from V and 1 from J, leaving 6 bases between them.

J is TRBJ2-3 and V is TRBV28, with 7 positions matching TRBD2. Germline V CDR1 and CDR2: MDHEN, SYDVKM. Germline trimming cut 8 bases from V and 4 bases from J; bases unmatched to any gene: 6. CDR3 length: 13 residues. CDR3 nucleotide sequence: TGTGCCAGCGTCCGCGGGGGTTCAGATACGCAGTATTTT. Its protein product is CASVRGGSDTQYF. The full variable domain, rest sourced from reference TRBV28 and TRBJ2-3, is DVKVTQSSRYLVKRTGEKVFLECVQDMDHENMFWYRQDPGLGLRLIYFSYDVKMKEKGDIPEGYSVSREKKERFSLILESASTNQTSMYLCASVRGGSDTQYFGPGTRLTVL.